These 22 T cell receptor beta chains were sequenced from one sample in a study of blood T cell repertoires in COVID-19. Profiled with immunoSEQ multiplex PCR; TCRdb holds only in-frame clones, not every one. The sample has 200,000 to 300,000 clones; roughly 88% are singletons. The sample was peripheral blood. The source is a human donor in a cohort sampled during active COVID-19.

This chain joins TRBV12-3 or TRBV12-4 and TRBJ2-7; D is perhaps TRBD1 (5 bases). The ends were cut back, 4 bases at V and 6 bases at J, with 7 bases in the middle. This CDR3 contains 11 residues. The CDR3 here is CASSSGFEQYF. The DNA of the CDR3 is TGTGCCAGCAGTTCAGGGTTCGAGCAGTACTTC.

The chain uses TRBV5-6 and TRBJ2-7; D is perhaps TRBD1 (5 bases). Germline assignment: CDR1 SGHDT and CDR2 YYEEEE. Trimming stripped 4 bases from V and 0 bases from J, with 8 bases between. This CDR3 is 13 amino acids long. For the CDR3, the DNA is TGTGCCAGCAGCAAGGACACCTCCTACGAGCAGTACTTC. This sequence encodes CASSKDTSYEQYF.

The chain's CDR3 is CASSQDPGGSTDTQYF. The CDR3 DNA is TGTGCCAGCAGCCAAGATCCGGGGGGGAGCACAGATACGCAGTATTTT. The V and J genes are TRBV14 and TRBJ2-3; 8 nucleotides match TRBD2. The J segment lost 0 bases and the V segment lost 0 bases, leaving 2 bases of the junction unmatched. This CDR3 is 16 amino acids long. Germline CDR1 reads SGHDN; CDR2 reads FVKESK.

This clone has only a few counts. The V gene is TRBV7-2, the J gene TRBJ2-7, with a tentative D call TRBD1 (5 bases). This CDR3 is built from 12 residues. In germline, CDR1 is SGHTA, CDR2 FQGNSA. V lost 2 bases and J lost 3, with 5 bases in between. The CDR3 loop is CASSLQGYEQYF. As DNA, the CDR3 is TGTGCCAGCAGCTTACAGGGCTACGAGCAGTACTTC.

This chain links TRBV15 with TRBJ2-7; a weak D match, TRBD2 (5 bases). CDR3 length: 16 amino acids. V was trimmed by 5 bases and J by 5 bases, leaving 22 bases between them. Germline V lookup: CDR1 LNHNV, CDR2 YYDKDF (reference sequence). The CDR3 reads CATSPEGAGFGNEQYF. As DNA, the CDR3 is TGTGCCACCAGCCCCGAGGGAGCCGGGTTCGGTAACGAGCAGTACTTC.

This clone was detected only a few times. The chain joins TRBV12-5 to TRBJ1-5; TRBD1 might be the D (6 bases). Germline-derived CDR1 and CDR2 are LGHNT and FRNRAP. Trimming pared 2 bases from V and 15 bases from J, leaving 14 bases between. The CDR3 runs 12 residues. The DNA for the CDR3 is TGTGCTAGTGGTTTGTCCGACAGGCCGGCGCATTTT. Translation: CASGLSDRPAHF.

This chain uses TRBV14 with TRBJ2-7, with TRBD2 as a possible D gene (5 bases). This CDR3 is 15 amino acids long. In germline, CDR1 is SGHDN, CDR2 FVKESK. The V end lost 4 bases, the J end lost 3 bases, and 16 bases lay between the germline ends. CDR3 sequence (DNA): TGTGCCAGCAGCCGCCGGGATGCCCCGTTCTACGAGCAGTACTTC. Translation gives CASSRRDAPFYEQYF.

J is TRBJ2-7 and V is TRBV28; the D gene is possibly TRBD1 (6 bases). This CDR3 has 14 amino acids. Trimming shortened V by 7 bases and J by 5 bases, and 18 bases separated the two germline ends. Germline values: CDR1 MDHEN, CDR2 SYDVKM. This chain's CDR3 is CASTMRGGSDEQYF. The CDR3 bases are TGTGCCAGCACTATGAGAGGGGGATCGGACGAGCAGTACTTC.

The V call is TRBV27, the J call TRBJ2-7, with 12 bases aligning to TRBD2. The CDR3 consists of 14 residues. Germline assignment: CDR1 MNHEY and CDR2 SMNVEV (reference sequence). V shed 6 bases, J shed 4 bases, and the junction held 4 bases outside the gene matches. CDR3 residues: CASRTSGSPYEQYF. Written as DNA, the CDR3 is TGTGCCAGCAGGACTAGCGGGAGTCCGTACGAGCAGTACTTC.

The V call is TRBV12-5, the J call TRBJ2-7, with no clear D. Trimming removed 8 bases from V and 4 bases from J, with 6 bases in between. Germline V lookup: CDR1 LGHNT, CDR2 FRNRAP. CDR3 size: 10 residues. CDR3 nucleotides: TGTGCTAGTTTAATATACGAGCAGTACTTC. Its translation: CASLIYEQYF.

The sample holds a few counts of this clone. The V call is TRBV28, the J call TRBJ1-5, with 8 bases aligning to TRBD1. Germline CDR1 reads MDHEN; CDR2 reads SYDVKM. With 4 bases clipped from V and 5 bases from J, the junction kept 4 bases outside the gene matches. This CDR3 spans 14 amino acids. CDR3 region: CASSSGGAHQPQHF. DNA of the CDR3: TGTGCCAGCAGTTCAGGGGGCGCCCATCAGCCCCAGCATTTT.

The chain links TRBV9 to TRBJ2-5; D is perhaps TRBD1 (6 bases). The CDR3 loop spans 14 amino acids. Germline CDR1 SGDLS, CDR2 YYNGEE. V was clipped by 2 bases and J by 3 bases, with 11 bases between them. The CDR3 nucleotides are TGTGCCAGCAGCGTCGGGGCAGGGGAAGAGACCCAGTACTTC. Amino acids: CASSVGAGEETQYF.

CDR3 bases: TGTGCCAGCAGTTTATCATTTCCCAATTCACCCCTCCACTTT. This codes for CASSLSFPNSPLHF. The chain employs TRBV7-8 and TRBJ1-6; no firm D call. Germline loops: CDR1 SGHVS, CDR2 FQNEAQ. Trimming shortened V by 6 bases and J by 7 bases, and 13 bases separated the two germline ends. This CDR3 has 14 residues.

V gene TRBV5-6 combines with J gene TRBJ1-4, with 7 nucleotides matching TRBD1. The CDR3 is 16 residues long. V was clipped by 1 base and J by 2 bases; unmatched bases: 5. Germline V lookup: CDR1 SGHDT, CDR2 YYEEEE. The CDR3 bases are TGTGCCAGCAGCTTGCCGACAGGGTTGACTAATGAAAAACTGTTTTTT. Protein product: CASSLPTGLTNEKLFF.

The CDR3 is CASSYIWGHPNTEAFF. Written as DNA, the CDR3 is TGTGCCAGCAGTTATATATGGGGACACCCCAACACTGAAGCTTTCTTT. The V gene is TRBV6-2 or TRBV6-3, the J gene TRBJ1-1; the D gene is possibly TRBD1 (6 bases). The V and J ends lost 3 bases and 2 bases respectively, with 16 bases between them. Per the germline V gene, CDR1 is MNHEY and CDR2 is SVGEGT. The CDR3 consists of 16 residues.

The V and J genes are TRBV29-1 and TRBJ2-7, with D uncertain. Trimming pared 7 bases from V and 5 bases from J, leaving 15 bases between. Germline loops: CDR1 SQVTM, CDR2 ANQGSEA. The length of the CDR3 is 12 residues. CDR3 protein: CSAGRKLHEQYF. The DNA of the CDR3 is TGCAGCGCCGGCCGTAAACTACACGAGCAGTACTTC.

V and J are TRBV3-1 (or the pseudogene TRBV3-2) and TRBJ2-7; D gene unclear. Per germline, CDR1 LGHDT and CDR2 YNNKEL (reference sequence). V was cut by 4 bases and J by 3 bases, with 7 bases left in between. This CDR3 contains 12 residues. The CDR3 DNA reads TGTGCCAGCAGCCCGAGATTCTACGAGCAGTACTTC. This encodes CASSPRFYEQYF.

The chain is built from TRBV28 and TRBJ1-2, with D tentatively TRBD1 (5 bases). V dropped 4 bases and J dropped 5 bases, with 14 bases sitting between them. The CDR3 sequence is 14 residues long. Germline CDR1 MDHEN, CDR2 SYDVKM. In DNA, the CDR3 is TGTGCCAGCAGTTATCCCCCATCAGGGTATGGCTACACCTTC. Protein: CASSYPPSGYGYTF.

This chain's CDR3 is CASTPGGRGVNLYEQYF. The DNA for the CDR3 is TGTGCCAGCACTCCCGGGGGGCGAGGGGTAAATCTCTACGAGCAGTACTTC. The chain combines TRBV28 with TRBJ2-7; TRBD2 is a possible D gene (7 bases). The CDR3 is 17 residues long. V was cut by 7 bases and J by 3 bases, with 25 bases left in between. Germline V CDR1 and CDR2: MDHEN, SYDVKM.

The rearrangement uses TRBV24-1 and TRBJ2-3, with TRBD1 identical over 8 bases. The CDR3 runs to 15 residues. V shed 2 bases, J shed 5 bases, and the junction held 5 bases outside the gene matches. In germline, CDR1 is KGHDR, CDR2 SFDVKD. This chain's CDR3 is CATSDSGTGLDTQYF. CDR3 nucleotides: TGTGCCACCAGTGATTCCGGGACAGGATTAGATACGCAGTATTTT.

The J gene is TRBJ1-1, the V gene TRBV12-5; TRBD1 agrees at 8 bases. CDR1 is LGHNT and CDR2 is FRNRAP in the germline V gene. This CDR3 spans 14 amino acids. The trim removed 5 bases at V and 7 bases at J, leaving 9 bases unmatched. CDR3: CASGIGQGWDEAFF. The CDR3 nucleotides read TGTGCTAGTGGTATAGGACAGGGATGGGATGAAGCTTTCTTT.

The CDR3 region has the DNA TGCGCCAGCAGCTTGGTTAGCGGGGGCTACAATGAGCAGTTCTTC. The encoded protein is CASSLVSGGYNEQFF. The V gene is TRBV5-1, the J gene TRBJ2-1; TRBD2 aligns across 9 bases. In germline, CDR1 is SGHRS, CDR2 YFSETQ. After removal of 0 bases from V and 3 bases from J, the junction contained 1 base not matched to a gene. This CDR3 comprises 15 residues.